This T cell receptor beta chain was documented in a study of blood T cell repertoires in COVID-19. The assay was immunoSEQ multiplex PCR, and TCRdb's table has in-frame clones only and misses some. The data contain 75,000 to 95,000 clones, 75% to 90% of them singletons. CDR1 is LNHDA and CDR2 is SQIVND in the germline V gene (reference sequence). V was cut by 5 bases and J by 4 bases, with 15 bases left in between. The CDR3 loop spans 14 amino acids. This clonotype was sampled from a middle-aged woman with active or convalescent COVID-19. The sequencing sample was made of peripheral blood. This rearrangement joins TRBV19 to TRBJ2-7, with D perhaps matching TRBD2 (5 bases). The CDR3: CASSPGWTRYEQYF. DNA of the CDR3: TGTGCCAGTAGTCCCGGCTGGACTCGATACGAGCAGTACTTC.